The 5 T cell receptor beta chains below all came from one sample that was sequenced in a study of technical replicates of blood from a few donors. TCRdb keeps only in-frame clones here, not all; method: immunoSEQ multiplex PCR. The sample contains tens of thousands of clones, approximately 87% of which appear only once. The sequenced sample consisted of PBMCs. Source of these receptors: a human donor in good health. Some clones in this sample may be carry-over from other donors' samples.

CDR3: CASTPRGLSSYEQYF. CDR3 DNA: TGTGCCAGCACCCCCAGAGGATTGTCCTCCTACGAGCAGTACTTC. V and J are TRBV5-5 and TRBJ2-7; D ambiguous. Trimming shortened V by 6 bases and J by 0 bases, and 16 bases separated the two germline ends. The CDR3 is 15 amino acids. CDR1 and CDR2 (germline): SGHKS, YYEKEE (reference sequence).

This rearrangement joins TRBV4-3 to TRBJ1-6, with D maybe TRBD1 (6 bases). Trimming left V 8 bases short and J 10 bases short, with 18 bases between. The CDR3 runs 14 residues. The germline CDR1 and CDR2 sequences are LGHNA and YSLEER. CDR3 residues: CASREGQPGSPLHF. The DNA of the CDR3 is TGCGCCAGCCGGGAGGGACAACCCGGCTCACCCCTCCACTTT.

The CDR3 coding sequence is TGTGCCAGCAGCTCCCACTCTAGCGACAATGAGCAGTTCTTC. Its translation: CASSSHSSDNEQFF. This chain joins TRBV7-8 and TRBJ2-1, with D tentatively TRBD2 (6 bases). CDR3 size: 14 residues. V dropped 4 bases and J dropped 5 bases, with 12 bases sitting between them. Germline-derived CDR1 and CDR2 are SGHVS and FQNEAQ.

This chain connects TRBV7-9 to TRBJ1-2, with 11 nucleotides matching TRBD1. This CDR3 has 13 residues. Per the germline V gene, CDR1 is SEHNR and CDR2 is FQNEAQ (reference sequence). With 6 bases clipped from V and 8 bases from J, the junction kept 5 bases outside the gene matches. Here the CDR3 reads CASRPGTGGGYTF. The CDR3 DNA reads as TGTGCCAGCAGACCCGGGACAGGGGGAGGCTACACCTTC. Full variable domain (missing parts from reference TRBV7-9 and TRBJ1-2): DTGVSQNPRHKITKRGQNVTFRCDPISEHNRLYWYRQTLGQGPEFLTYFQNEAQLEKSRLLSDRFSAERPKGSFSTLEIQRTEQGDSAMYLCASRPGTGGGYTFGSGTRLTVV.

This rearrangement joins TRBV9 to TRBJ2-7, with 9 bases lining up with TRBD1. J was trimmed by 3 bases and V by 2 bases; bases with no gene match: 6. This CDR3 has 15 amino acids. Germline loops: CDR1 SGDLS, CDR2 YYNGEE. The CDR3 sequence: CASSVGPGQGYEQYF. CDR3 nucleotide sequence: TGTGCCAGCAGCGTGGGGCCGGGACAGGGCTACGAGCAGTACTTC.